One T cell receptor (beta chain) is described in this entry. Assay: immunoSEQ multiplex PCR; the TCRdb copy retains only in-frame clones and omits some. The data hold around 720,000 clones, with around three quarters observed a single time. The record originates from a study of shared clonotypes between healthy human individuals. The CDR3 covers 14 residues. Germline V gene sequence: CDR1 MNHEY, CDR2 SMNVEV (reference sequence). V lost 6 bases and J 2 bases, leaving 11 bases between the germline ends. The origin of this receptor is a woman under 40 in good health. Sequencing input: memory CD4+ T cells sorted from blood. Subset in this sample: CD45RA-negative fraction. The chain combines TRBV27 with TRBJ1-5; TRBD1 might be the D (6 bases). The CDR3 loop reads CASSRGYGNQPQHF. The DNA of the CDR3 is TGTGCCAGCAGCAGGGGCTATGGCAATCAGCCCCAGCATTTT.